A single sample gave rise to the 7 T cell receptor beta chains below, sequenced in a study of radiation and T cells in renal cell carcinoma. As to time point: blood 2 weeks post-SBRT. Treatment indicated: 15 Gy SBRT to primary tumor, nephrectomy 4 weeks later. Here immunoSEQ multiplex PCR was the method, and the copy in TCRdb shows in-frame clones only, minus some. The sample carries some 80,000 clones, 80% to 90% recorded once. The source was blood, collected from a patient whose treatment included radiotherapy and nephrectomy. The receptors stem from a woman aged 45-65 years with renal cell carcinoma.

This clone came up a few times. This chain uses TRBV28 with TRBJ2-2, with 8 nucleotides matching TRBD2. The ends lost 6 bases at V and 4 bases at J; junction bases unmatched: 7. This CDR3 is built from 15 residues. The germline V gene has CDR1 MDHEN and CDR2 SYDVKM. The CDR3 nucleotides read TGTGCCAGCAGGATAGCGGGGAGTTCCACCGGGGAGCTGTTTTTT. Residues: CASRIAGSSTGELFF. The whole variable domain, remainder taken from reference TRBV28 and TRBJ2-2, is DVKVTQSSRYLVKRTGEKVFLECVQDMDHENMFWYRQDPGLGLRLIYFSYDVKMKEKGDIPEGYSVSREKKERFSLILESASTNQTSMYLCASRIAGSSTGELFFGEGSRLTVL.

The J gene is TRBJ2-2, the V gene TRBV6-5; unclear D gene. The CDR3 has 15 amino acids. Per germline, CDR1 MNHEY and CDR2 SVGAGI. V was pared by 2 bases and J by 1 base, with 8 bases between. CDR3 nucleotides: TGTGCCAGCAGTTACAGGCGGCGGAACACCGGGGAGCTGTTTTTT. Translated: CASSYRRRNTGELFF.

This sequence joins TRBV7-2 and TRBJ1-4, with 8 bases identical to TRBD1. The CDR3 length is 15 residues. V lost 7 bases to trimming and J lost 0 bases; unmatched junction nucleotides: 4. CDR1 is SGHTA, CDR2 FQGNSA, per germline. The CDR3 region is CASTTGAATNEKLFF. CDR3 coding DNA: TGTGCCAGCACGACAGGGGCTGCAACTAATGAAAAACTGTTTTTT. Combining the CDR3 with reference TRBV7-2 and TRBJ1-4 gives the whole variable domain GAGVSQSPSNKVTEKGKDVELRCDPISGHTALYWYRQSLGQGLEFLIYFQGNSAPDKSGLPSDRFSAERTGGSVSTLTIQRTQQEDSAVYLCASTTGAATNEKLFFGSGTQLSVL.

The chain recombines TRBV7-2 with TRBJ1-5, with TRBD1 as a possible D gene (5 bases). Germline CDR1 SGHTA, CDR2 FQGNSA. Trimming took off 1 base at V and 7 bases at J, with 14 bases between the two ends. This CDR3 contains 15 residues. In nucleotides, the CDR3 is TGTGCCAGCAGCTTAGGGCAGGCCTCAGGGCAGCCCCAGCATTTT. Translated, it gives CASSLGQASGQPQHF.

DNA for the CDR3: TGTGCCAGCAGCGACGCAGGGGGTGGGGGAGAGACCCAGTACTTC. Its protein product is CASSDAGGGGETQYF. The chain carries TRBV5-4 and TRBJ2-5, with TRBD1 matching over 7 bases. Unmatched junction bases numbered 10, after V lost 4 bases and J lost 4 bases. Germline values: CDR1 SGHNT, CDR2 YYREEE (reference sequence). CDR3 length: 15 amino acids. The full variable domain, rest sourced from reference TRBV5-4 and TRBJ2-5, is ETGVTQSPTHLIKTRGQQVTLRCSSQSGHNTVSWYQQALGQGPQFIFQYYREEENGRGNFPPRFSGLQFPNYSSELNVNALELDDSALYLCASSDAGGGGETQYFGPGTRLLVL.

The rearrangement joins TRBV7-2 to TRBJ1-1; unclear D gene. Germline V CDR1 and CDR2: SGHTA, FQGNSA. Between the trimmed V and J ends, which lost 6 bases and 7 bases, there was a span of 12 bases. The CDR3 totals 12 residues. The CDR3 is CASSPGVGEAFF. The DNA for the CDR3 is TGTGCCAGCAGTCCAGGAGTAGGTGAAGCTTTCTTT.

This chain joins TRBV18 and TRBJ1-1; unclear D gene. CDR3 length: 14 amino acids. Trimming took 3 bases from V and 1 from J, leaving 9 bases between them. The germline V gene has CDR1 KGHSH and CDR2 LQKENI. This CDR3 reads CASSPSRQNTEAFF. The CDR3 bases are TGTGCCAGCTCACCGAGCAGGCAGAACACTGAAGCTTTCTTT.